A single sample is the source of the 22 T cell receptor beta chains below, sequenced in a study of persistence of HIV-infected CD4 T cells. Lysates of CMV-infected fibroblasts at 10 ug/mL stimulated these cells. CD40L/CD69 double-negative CD45RO-high memory CD4+ T cells were collected. Sequencing used immunoSEQ version 4 in survey mode. TCRdb's table, derived via immunoSEQ multiplex PCR, lists solely in-frame clones and lacks some. The table has tens of thousands of clones, approximately 78% seen once. For these TCRs, the target antigens are not known. The sequences come from CD4+ T cells sorted from PBMCs after 18-hour stimulation, collected from a patient who received antiretroviral therapy. These receptors all stem from an adult woman with HIV who was CMV-seropositive.

V gene TRBV6-5 combines with J gene TRBJ2-1; D call uncertain. The CDR3 runs to 11 residues. The germline CDR1 and CDR2 sequences are MNHEY and SVGAGI. Trimming took 2 bases from V and 11 from J, leaving 7 bases between them. The CDR3 reads CASSYGSKQFF. CDR3 bases: TGTGCCAGCAGTTACGGAAGTAAGCAGTTCTTC.

Only a few counts were recorded for this clone. The chain joins TRBV5-1 to TRBJ2-7, with D hard to call. This CDR3 has 14 residues. V lost 6 bases, J lost 0 bases, and 13 bases lay in between. Germline values: CDR1 SGHRS, CDR2 YFSETQ. The CDR3, as DNA: TGCGCCAGCACCCCGTTAGGCCACTCCTACGAGCAGTACTTC. It yields the protein CASTPLGHSYEQYF.

The rearrangement links TRBV13 to TRBJ1-2; D is uncertain. The V gene's germline CDR1 is PRHDT and CDR2 FYEKMQ (reference sequence). This CDR3 has 14 residues. V was shortened by 7 bases and J by 4 bases, with 16 bases between the two germline ends. As DNA, the CDR3 is TGTGCCAGCACCGGAAAGGCAGCCCCCTATGGCTACACCTTC. This codes for CASTGKAAPYGYTF.

This sequence joins TRBV12-3 or TRBV12-4 and TRBJ1-1, with no clear D. The CDR3 contains 12 residues. V lost 11 bases and J lost 0, with 10 bases in between. CDR3 loop: CAAGDLNTEAFF. DNA for the CDR3: TGTGCCGCGGGAGACTTGAACACTGAAGCTTTCTTT.

The chain is built from TRBV19 and TRBJ1-3; the match to TRBD1 covers 8 bases. The germline V gene encodes CDR1 LNHDA and CDR2 SQIVND (reference sequence). The J segment lost 0 bases and the V segment lost 3 bases, leaving 10 bases of the junction unmatched. The CDR3 loop spans 18 amino acids. The CDR3 is CASSIYGRGLPSGNTIYF. Written as DNA, the CDR3 is TGTGCCAGTAGTATTTACGGCAGGGGGCTCCCCTCTGGAAACACCATATATTTT.

The chain is built from TRBV7-8 and TRBJ1-6; possible D gene TRBD1, 5 bases. Germline loops: CDR1 SGHVS, CDR2 FQNEAQ. Trimming took 5 bases from V and 9 from J, leaving 17 bases between them. This CDR3 has 15 amino acids. CDR3 region: CASSLHRGRGSPLHF. CDR3 sequence (DNA): TGTGCCAGCAGCCTGCACCGGGGCCGAGGTTCACCCCTCCACTTT.

The chain couples TRBV2 to TRBJ1-2; D gene uncertain. CDR3 length: 8 amino acids. Germline V gene lookup returns CDR1 SNHLY and CDR2 FYNNEI. V gave up 11 bases and J gave up 8 bases, with 6 bases separating them. The CDR3 region has the DNA TGTGCCTTGGAAGGCTACACCTTC. This codes for CALEGYTF.

The rearrangement uses TRBV30 and TRBJ1-6, with a tentative D call TRBD1 (6 bases). The CDR3 is 14 residues long. Germline lookup yields CDR1 GTSNPN and CDR2 SVGIG (reference sequence). Trimming removed 2 bases at V and 8 bases at J, with 13 bases between. The chain's CDR3 is CAWSPPGVYSPLHF. CDR3 in DNA: TGTGCCTGGAGTCCCCCAGGGGTATATTCACCCCTCCACTTT.

V gene TRBV24-1 combines with J gene TRBJ2-1; 7 bases are a match to TRBD1. V shed 9 bases, J shed 10 bases, and the junction held 5 bases outside the gene matches. The germline gives CDR1 KGHDR, CDR2 SFDVKD. This CDR3 is built from 11 residues. The CDR3 spells CATADRVEQFF. The CDR3 nucleotides are TGTGCCACCGCCGACAGGGTGGAGCAGTTCTTC.

The rearrangement uses TRBV5-6 and TRBJ1-1, with TRBD1 matching over 9 bases. V trimming: 2 bases; J trimming: 4 bases; junction bases outside the gene matches: 6. The CDR3 runs 15 residues. CDR1 is SGHDT, CDR2 YYEEEE, per germline. The DNA for the CDR3 is TGTGCCAGCAGCTTAGGACAGGGGCGTAGCACTGAAGCTTTCTTT. It specifies CASSLGQGRSTEAFF.

This clone is a singleton in its sample. The DNA for the CDR3 is TGTGCTAGTGGCTCGTGGACGGGCACAGATACGCAGTATTTT. Translated, it gives CASGSWTGTDTQYF. This chain uses TRBV12-5 with TRBJ2-3; D is ambiguous. Germline CDR1 is LGHNT and CDR2 is FRNRAP. The V and J ends lost 6 bases and 1 base respectively, with 11 bases between them. This CDR3 is 14 amino acids long.

The chain joins TRBV2 to TRBJ2-1; TRBD2 agrees at 12 bases. Trimming took 8 bases from V and 2 from J; bases not matched to a gene: 1. The CDR3 is 14 amino acids. CDR1 and CDR2 from the germline V gene are SNHLY and FYNNEI. CDR3 nucleotide sequence: TGTGCCAGCCGACTAGCGGGGGCCTACAATGAGCAGTTCTTC. It yields the protein CASRLAGAYNEQFF.

The chain carries TRBV6-5 and TRBJ1-2; D is unresolved. V lost 6 bases to trimming and J lost 8 bases, with 13 bases between them. The length of the CDR3 is 12 residues. Germline loops: CDR1 MNHEY, CDR2 SVGAGI. CDR3 sequence (DNA): TGTGCCAGCAGCCCGGTGGGTCGGGGCTACACCTTC. Protein product: CASSPVGRGYTF.

The CDR3 loop is CASSQANRPDTQYF. CDR3 in DNA: TGTGCCAGCAGCCAAGCAAACCGGCCAGATACGCAGTATTTT. The chain combines TRBV3-1 (or the pseudogene TRBV3-2) with TRBJ2-3; D is undetermined. Germline CDR1 and CDR2: LGHDT and YNNKEL (reference sequence). V dropped 1 base and J dropped 4 bases, with 9 bases sitting between them. This CDR3 is built from 14 residues.

This sequence joins TRBV19 and TRBJ1-5; the match to TRBD1 covers 9 bases. The germline gives CDR1 LNHDA, CDR2 SQIVND (reference sequence). There are 13 residues in the CDR3. V lost 8 bases, J lost 5 bases, and 4 bases stayed unmatched. The CDR3, as DNA: TGTGCCAGTGAACAGGGGGCCTATCAGCCCCAGCATTTT. As protein: CASEQGAYQPQHF.

The chain carries TRBV5-4 and TRBJ2-7, with D possibly matching TRBD1 (5 bases). Trimming took 3 bases from V and 6 from J, leaving 13 bases between them. The germline V gene encodes CDR1 SGHNT and CDR2 YYREEE (reference sequence). This CDR3 is built from 13 residues. CDR3 in amino acids: CASSSWTISEQYF. CDR3 DNA: TGTGCCAGCAGCTCCTGGACAATATCCGAGCAGTACTTC. The whole variable domain, remainder taken from reference TRBV5-4 and TRBJ2-7, is ETGVTQSPTHLIKTRGQQVTLRCSSQSGHNTVSWYQQALGQGPQFIFQYYREEENGRGNFPPRFSGLQFPNYSSELNVNALELDDSALYLCASSSWTISEQYFGPGTRLTVT.

The sample holds a few counts of this clone. The CDR3 bases are TGTGCCTGGAGTGTGACAAATACCCTCTATGGCTACACCTTC. Translated, it gives CAWSVTNTLYGYTF. The genes are TRBV30 and TRBJ1-2, with no clear D. The germline V gene has CDR1 GTSNPN and CDR2 SVGIG (reference sequence). This CDR3 is 14 amino acids long. Between the trimmed V and J ends, which lost 0 bases and 4 bases, there was a span of 12 bases.

V and J are TRBV13 and TRBJ2-7; the match to TRBD1 covers 10 bases. V gave up 3 bases and J gave up 4 bases; unmatched junction bases: 6. Germline V gene sequence: CDR1 PRHDT, CDR2 FYEKMQ (reference sequence). CDR3 length: 15 amino acids. CDR3 sequence reads: CASSFPGTGVYEQYF. The DNA for the CDR3 is TGTGCCAGCAGCTTCCCCGGGACAGGGGTATACGAGCAGTACTTC.

V gene TRBV25-1 combines with J gene TRBJ1-2; D unclear. CDR3 length: 13 residues. Germline V gene sequence: CDR1 MGHDK, CDR2 SYGVNS. Between the trimmed V and J ends, which lost 1 base and 8 bases, there was a span of 11 bases. The CDR3 loop is CASSEFSSWGYTF. The CDR3 bases are TGTGCCAGCAGTGAATTTAGTAGTTGGGGCTACACCTTC.

This clone appeared a single time. V usage is TRBV10-2 and J usage is TRBJ1-1; 7 positions match TRBD1. The germline V gene encodes CDR1 WSHSY and CDR2 SAAADI. The CDR3 consists of 14 residues. V gave up 5 bases and J gave up 4 bases; unmatched junction bases: 7. The CDR3 reads CASSSGQSFTEAFF. The CDR3 nucleotides read TGCGCCAGCAGTTCGGGACAGTCTTTCACTGAAGCTTTCTTT.

This chain joins TRBV10-3 and TRBJ2-3; D is perhaps TRBD2 (5 bases). CDR1 is ENHRY, CDR2 SYGVKD, per germline. The CDR3 runs to 15 residues. Trimming stripped 2 bases from V and 4 bases from J, with 13 bases between. The CDR3 region is CAISERGMVADTQYF. In DNA, the CDR3 is TGTGCCATCAGTGAGCGGGGAATGGTTGCAGATACGCAGTATTTT.

The rearrangement uses TRBV27 and TRBJ2-2, with D possibly TRBD2 on 5 matching bases. The CDR3 covers 16 residues. The germline V gene has CDR1 MNHEY and CDR2 SMNVEV (reference sequence). V lost 2 bases and J 9 bases, leaving 19 bases between the germline ends. CDR3 coding DNA: TGTGCCAGCAGTTTAAGTCTTCGGGGTTTCGGGAGGGAGCTGTTTTTT. Its protein product is CASSLSLRGFGRELFF.